One and the same sample provided the 18 T cell receptor beta chains below, sequenced in a study of blood T cell repertoires in COVID-19. Some clones are missing from TCRdb's copy, which holds only in-frame ones; the method was immunoSEQ multiplex PCR. The table has about 100,000 clones, around 87% seen once. The specimen sequenced was peripheral blood. All receptors come from a woman of 80 years or more with acute or convalescent COVID-19.

The chain carries TRBV19 and TRBJ1-1, with 10 bases matching TRBD1. The germline gives CDR1 LNHDA, CDR2 SQIVND (reference sequence). V shed 4 bases, J shed 0 bases, and the junction held 5 bases outside the gene matches. The length of the CDR3 is 16 residues. CDR3 coding DNA: TGTGCCAGTAGTACCCGGGACAGGGGACTGAACACTGAAGCTTTCTTT. Its translation is CASSTRDRGLNTEAFF.

This clone has a single count. This sequence joins TRBV7-2 and TRBJ2-5, with TRBD1 matching 7 bases. Germline trimming cut 5 bases from V and 2 bases from J; bases unmatched to any gene: 8. The germline V gene encodes CDR1 SGHTA and CDR2 FQGNSA. CDR3 size: 15 residues. The CDR3 nucleotides read TGTGCCAGCAGCATGACAGGGTCGGGGCAAGAGACCCAGTACTTC. Amino acids: CASSMTGSGQETQYF.

V and J are TRBV5-1 and TRBJ1-1; D not resolved. The CDR3 loop spans 15 amino acids. Between the trimmed V and J ends, which lost 3 bases and 0 bases, there was a span of 12 bases. CDR1 is SGHRS and CDR2 is YFSETQ in the germline V gene. Here the CDR3 DNA reads TGCGCCAGCAGCTACACAGTCGGTTTGAACACTGAAGCTTTCTTT. The encoded protein is CASSYTVGLNTEAFF.

V and J are TRBV5-1 and TRBJ2-7; D is possibly TRBD1 (6 bases). The CDR3 totals 14 residues. V lost 1 base, J lost 1 base, and 9 bases lay in between. CDR1 and CDR2 from the germline V gene are SGHRS and YFSETQ. The CDR3 spells CASSLRQGSYEQYF. The CDR3, as DNA: TGCGCCAGCAGCTTGCGCCAGGGGTCCTACGAGCAGTACTTC.

This chain joins TRBV7-6 and TRBJ2-1, with D possibly matching TRBD1 (5 bases). Germline V lookup: CDR1 SGHVS, CDR2 FNYEAQ. This CDR3 spans 12 amino acids. V gave up 5 bases and J gave up 8 bases, with 10 bases separating them. CDR3 in amino acids: CASSPGNDEQFF. The DNA of the CDR3 is TGTGCCAGCAGCCCAGGGAACGATGAGCAGTTCTTC.

J is TRBJ2-1 and V is TRBV18, with TRBD2 matching over 7 bases. Trimming at V came to 5 bases and at J to 8 bases, leaving 3 bases not matched to a gene. The CDR3 totals 12 residues. The germline CDR1 and CDR2 sequences are KGHSH and LQKENI. The DNA of the CDR3 is TGTGCCAGCTCAAAAAGCGGGGATGAGCAGTTCTTC. It is translated as CASSKSGDEQFF.

The rearrangement joins TRBV15 to TRBJ1-2; 8 bases align to TRBD1. The CDR3 totals 15 residues. The germline V gene encodes CDR1 LNHNV and CDR2 YYDKDF (reference sequence). Trimming cost V 0 bases and J 4 bases; bases outside gene matches: 4. This CDR3 reads CATSRDQGTGYGYTF. The CDR3 DNA follows: TGTGCCACCAGCAGAGATCAGGGGACAGGCTATGGCTACACCTTC.

This chain links TRBV7-3 with TRBJ2-2; D is perhaps TRBD2 (5 bases). From germline, CDR1 is SGHTA and CDR2 FQGTGA. The CDR3 length is 13 residues. The V and J ends lost 3 bases and 6 bases respectively, with 8 bases between them. CDR3 in DNA: TGTGCCAGCAGCTTCAGCGGAGCCGGGGAGCTGTTTTTT. This gives the protein CASSFSGAGELFF. Combining the CDR3 with reference TRBV7-3 and TRBJ2-2 gives the whole variable domain GAGVSQTPSNKVTEKGKYVELRCDPISGHTALYWYRQSLGQGPEFLIYFQGTGAADDSGLPNDRFFAVRPEGSVSTLKIQRTERGDSAVYLCASSFSGAGELFFGEGSRLTVL.

The gene calls are TRBV28 and TRBJ2-4; possible D gene TRBD2, 6 bases. Germline values: CDR1 MDHEN, CDR2 SYDVKM. The CDR3 is 15 residues long. V was cut by 5 bases and J by 1 base, with 12 bases left in between. CDR3 DNA sequence: TGTGCCAGCAGTGGGGGGAAATGGGCCAAAAACATTCAGTACTTC. Its translation is CASSGGKWAKNIQYF.

The V and J genes are TRBV5-1 and TRBJ2-4, with a tentative D call TRBD1 (7 bases). Trimming removed 4 bases at V and 8 bases at J, with 16 bases between. Germline CDR1 reads SGHRS; CDR2 reads YFSETQ. The CDR3 length is 14 residues. The CDR3 spells CASSMTGWEDIQYF. CDR3 DNA sequence: TGCGCCAGCAGCATGACAGGGTGGGAGGACATTCAGTACTTC.

The J gene is TRBJ1-2, the V gene TRBV5-6, with 7 bases fitting TRBD1. V shed 0 bases, J shed 7 bases, and the junction held 3 bases outside the gene matches. CDR1 is SGHDT and CDR2 is YYEEEE in the germline V gene. CDR3 size: 13 residues. CDR3 in amino acids: CASSLDRGSGYTF. CDR3 sequence (DNA): TGTGCCAGCAGCTTGGACAGGGGTTCTGGCTACACCTTC.

The J gene is TRBJ1-5, the V gene TRBV5-6, with 9 bases lining up with TRBD1. V shed 3 bases and J 1 base; nucleotides not matched to a gene: 14. Germline values: CDR1 SGHDT, CDR2 YYEEEE. The CDR3 runs 19 residues. The CDR3 DNA sequence: TGTGCCAGCAGCTCCCAAACGGGACAGGGTCCTCCGAGCAATCAGCCCCAGCATTTT. Amino acid sequence: CASSSQTGQGPPSNQPQHF.

The chain links TRBV5-1 to TRBJ2-5, with TRBD2 identical over 8 bases. The germline V gene encodes CDR1 SGHRS and CDR2 YFSETQ. This CDR3 has 16 residues. The ends lost 2 bases at V and 5 bases at J; junction bases unmatched: 11. CDR3 region: CASSLDLRGESETQYF. DNA for the CDR3: TGCGCCAGCAGCTTAGATCTGCGGGGGGAGAGTGAGACCCAGTACTTC.

The chain recombines TRBV7-2 with TRBJ1-5, with TRBD1 matching 8 bases. V lost 5 bases to trimming and J lost 1 base; unmatched junction nucleotides: 4. The CDR3 is made up of 15 amino acids. Germline CDR1 reads SGHTA; CDR2 reads FQGNSA. CDR3 coding DNA: TGTGCCAGCAGCCCAGGACAGGGCAGCAATCAGCCCCAGCATTTT. It yields the protein CASSPGQGSNQPQHF.

CDR3 nucleotide sequence: TGTGCCAGCAGTAAAGACAGGGGGGGGAGCTATGGCTACACCTTC. Amino acid sequence: CASSKDRGGSYGYTF. The chain links TRBV27 to TRBJ1-2, with 9 bases fitting TRBD1. Losses at the gene ends were 5 bases for V and 4 bases for J; bases not matched to a gene: 8. CDR3 length: 15 residues. CDR1 and CDR2 (germline): MNHEY, SMNVEV (reference sequence).

The V gene is TRBV10-2, the J gene TRBJ2-7; a possible D gene is TRBD1 (5 bases). CDR1 WSHSY and CDR2 SAAADI come from the germline V gene. V was pared by 2 bases and J by 9 bases, with 11 bases between. There are 12 residues in the CDR3. The CDR3 loop reads CASSEGHLGQYF. The CDR3 DNA reads as TGCGCCAGCAGTGAGGGACACCTCGGGCAGTACTTC.

The chain is built from TRBV27 and TRBJ1-5, with TRBD1 as a possible D gene (6 bases). In germline, CDR1 is MNHEY, CDR2 SMNVEV (reference sequence). V shed 1 base and J shed 0 bases, with 16 bases lying between them. This CDR3 contains 18 residues. The CDR3 loop is CASSLLDRTSYSNQPQHF. The CDR3 nucleotides are TGTGCCAGCAGTTTATTGGACAGAACCTCTTATAGCAATCAGCCCCAGCATTTT.

The J gene is TRBJ1-4, the V gene TRBV18; possibly TRBD1 for D (6 bases). The CDR3 covers 16 residues. Trimming stripped 6 bases from V and 2 bases from J, with 16 bases between. Germline V gene data show CDR1 as KGHSH and CDR2 as LQKENI. The CDR3 region has the DNA TGTGCCAGCTCGCCCGCCCTAGGACAGACTAATGAAAAACTGTTTTTT. Its translation: CASSPALGQTNEKLFF.